A single sample is the source of the 5 T cell receptor beta chains below, sequenced in a study of blood T cells in healthy people across ages. Primed by a sample-barcoded 5' primer and a J-beta primer mix, a second PCR proceeded for about 7 to 11 cycles. TCRdb analysed the 5' RACE reads with MiXCR anew, one entry per CDR3 protein. The top ten clones hold 18% of a sample with about 780,000 distinct CDR3 sequences, about half of them seen once. What was sequenced was blood. The origin of the receptors is a man aged 80 or over in good health.

The chain combines TRBV7-3 with TRBJ2-2; 8 nucleotides agree with TRBD1. V shed 5 bases, J shed 6 bases, and the junction held 5 bases outside the gene matches. This CDR3 comprises 14 residues. Per germline, CDR1 SGHTA and CDR2 FQGTGA. For the CDR3, the DNA is TGTGCCAGCAGCCGGGGACAGGCCGCCGGGGAGCTGTTTTTT. This translates into CASSRGQAAGELFF.

The chain joins TRBV20-1 to TRBJ2-3; the D gene is possibly TRBD2 (5 bases). This CDR3 has 14 residues. The germline V gene has CDR1 DFQATT and CDR2 SNEGSKA (reference sequence). Between the trimmed V and J ends, which lost 4 bases and 0 bases, there was a span of 11 bases. The CDR3 DNA sequence: TGCAGTGCTAAGAAAGCGGTGAGCACAGATACGCAGTATTTT. Translation: CSAKKAVSTDTQYF.

The chain recombines TRBV5-1 with TRBJ2-5, with D perhaps matching TRBD1 or TRBD2 (5 bases each). The germline gives CDR1 SGHRS, CDR2 YFSETQ. Trimming took 1 base from V and 0 from J, leaving 10 bases between them. There are 15 residues in the CDR3. The CDR3 DNA is TGCGCCAGCAGCTTGTTTCTGGGGGACCAAGAGACCCAGTACTTC. Translating gives CASSLFLGDQETQYF.

V gene TRBV7-2 combines with J gene TRBJ2-1, with D perhaps assigned TRBD1 or TRBD2 (5 bases each). Trimming removed 1 base from V and 6 bases from J, with 13 bases in between. The CDR3 contains 15 residues. Germline loops: CDR1 SGHTA, CDR2 FQGNSA. CDR3 amino acids: CASSLVRGLGNEQFF. The CDR3 region has the DNA TGTGCCAGCAGCTTAGTCCGGGGCCTGGGCAATGAGCAGTTCTTC.

About this clonotype itself: A read error may produce the germline difference seen at one junction end. This sequence joins TRBV9 and TRBJ2-6; maybe TRBD1 (6 bases). The germline gives CDR1 SGDLS, CDR2 YYNGEE. CDR3 length: 14 residues. The CDR3 here is CASSVEGEPNVPTF. The DNA for the CDR3 is TGTGCCAGCAGCGTAGAGGGGGAACCCAACGTCCCGACTTTC.